The 7 T cell receptor beta chains below come from one sample, sequenced in a study of cytomegalovirus exposure and HLA in healthy donors. PCR amplification relied on 60 Vbeta primers (plus 13 Jbeta primers). The data were produced by immunoSEQ multiplex PCR, yet TCRdb's version contains in-frame clones alone and is incomplete. The repertoire consists of 140,000 or so clones, with about 66% occurring once and the leading ten covering roughly 1.9%. Sequencing used PBMCs. The receptors come from a male donor in good health and CMV-seronegative.

V is TRBV28 and J is TRBJ2-7, with D possibly TRBD1 on 7 matching bases. The CDR3 totals 12 residues. V lost 9 bases, J lost 6 bases, and 15 bases lay in between. Germline loops: CDR1 MDHEN, CDR2 SYDVKM. Written as DNA, the CDR3 is TGTGCCAGTCGGACAGGAGGGGGCGAGCAGTACTTC. As protein: CASRTGGGEQYF.

The V gene is TRBV4-3, the J gene TRBJ2-3; 8 positions agree with TRBD2. The V and J ends lost 6 bases and 7 bases, in that order; junction bases with no gene match: 12. In germline, CDR1 is LGHNA, CDR2 YSLEER. CDR3 length: 15 residues. CDR3 coding DNA: TGCGCCAGCAGTCCCCTTGCGGGGGGCGTGAATACGCAGTATTTT. This codes for CASSPLAGGVNTQYF.

This clone was seen only a few times. The J gene is TRBJ2-5, the V gene TRBV6-1; tentatively, D is TRBD2 (5 bases). With the DNA end fitting TRBJ2-7 better, the J assignment may be wrong. The CDR3 covers 13 residues. CDR1 is MNHNS and CDR2 is SASEGT in the germline V gene. The CDR3 region has the DNA TGTGCCAGCAATCGGGCCGGGATCTACGAGCAGTACTTC. This encodes CASNRAGIYEQYF.

This rearrangement joins TRBV7-9 to TRBJ2-3, with 10 bases identical to TRBD2. Germline V gives CDR1 SEHNR, CDR2 FQNEAQ (reference sequence). The J segment lost 8 bases and the V segment lost 3 bases, leaving 11 bases of the junction unmatched. This CDR3 comprises 16 residues. For the CDR3, the DNA is TGTGCCAGCAGCTTCGGGCTAGCGGGGGCCTTTGGTACGCAGTATTTT. Residues: CASSFGLAGAFGTQYF.

This chain links TRBV6-4 with TRBJ2-2; 7 bases match TRBD1. Germline CDR1 MRHNA, CDR2 SNTAGT. There are 14 residues in the CDR3. J was trimmed by 3 bases and V by 6 bases; bases with no gene match: 4. The CDR3 nucleotides read TGTGCCAGCAGGGGGACAGCGTACACCGGGGAGCTGTTTTTT. This translates into CASRGTAYTGELFF.

This clone showed up just a few times. The chain employs TRBV2 and TRBJ2-5; possible D gene TRBD1, 5 bases. This CDR3 is built from 13 residues. Germline CDR1 is SNHLY and CDR2 is FYNNEI. V lost 6 bases and J 1 base, leaving 9 bases between the germline ends. The CDR3 here is CASRLDSQETQYF. The CDR3 coding sequence is TGTGCCAGCAGATTAGACAGCCAAGAGACCCAGTACTTC.

This chain links TRBV7-2 with TRBJ1-5; TRBD1 agrees at 11 bases. The length of the CDR3 is 14 residues. Germline CDR1 and CDR2: SGHTA and FQGNSA. V lost 3 bases to trimming and J lost 6 bases; unmatched junction nucleotides: 1. The CDR3 here is CASSLDRGRQPQHF. Here the CDR3 DNA reads TGTGCCAGCAGCTTGGACAGGGGGCGTCAGCCCCAGCATTTT.